Each of the 19 T cell receptor beta chains below was sequenced from the same sample in a study of blood T cell repertoires in COVID-19. Profiling relied on immunoSEQ multiplex PCR, and the TCRdb table lists in-frame clones only, not all of them. The table has more than 300,000 clones, approximately 90% seen once. The sample comprised PBMCs or T cells enriched from blood (not recorded which). These receptors were taken from a woman between 18 and 29 years old who had recovered from COVID-19.

This chain joins TRBV2 and TRBJ1-2; D is possibly TRBD1 (6 bases). Trimming took off 6 bases at V and 4 bases at J, with 9 bases between the two ends. The CDR3 consists of 12 residues. Looked up from germline, CDR1 is SNHLY and CDR2 is FYNNEI. CDR3: CASRETGYGYTF. The CDR3 DNA reads TGTGCCAGCAGGGAGACAGGCTATGGCTACACCTTC.

This rearrangement joins TRBV18 to TRBJ1-1; no definite D call. V gave up 2 bases and J gave up 0 bases, with 19 bases separating them. Germline V gene lookup returns CDR1 KGHSH and CDR2 LQKENI. The CDR3 runs to 18 residues. The CDR3 here is CASSPVVGPGYMNTEAFF. As DNA, the CDR3 is TGTGCCAGCTCACCAGTCGTTGGTCCAGGTTACATGAACACTGAAGCTTTCTTT.

This clone has just one count. One junction end does not reproduce the germline sequence, and a read error may be involved. The CDR3 is CASSVGTGVNSNQPQHF. The CDR3 DNA reads as TGTGCCAGCAGCGTGGGGACAGGGGTAAATAGCAATCAACCCCAGCATTTT. V and J are TRBV9 and TRBJ1-5; the match to TRBD1 covers 10 bases. The CDR3 extends over 17 amino acids. CDR1 is SGDLS, CDR2 YYNGEE, per germline.

Here the CDR3 reads CASSLGKTGQDYEQYF. The CDR3 DNA sequence: TGTGCCAGCAGCTTAGGTAAAACGGGACAGGACTACGAGCAGTACTTC. V and J are TRBV7-8 and TRBJ2-7; 8 nucleotides agree with TRBD1. The CDR3 spans 16 residues. The V and J ends lost 1 base and 3 bases, in that order; junction bases with no gene match: 8. Looked up from germline, CDR1 is SGHVS and CDR2 is FQNEAQ.

The V and J genes are TRBV3-1 (or the pseudogene TRBV3-2) and TRBJ2-2, with 7 bases identical to TRBD1. The CDR3 has 16 residues. With 4 bases clipped from V and 7 bases from J, the junction kept 12 bases outside the gene matches. Looked up from germline, CDR1 is LGHDT and CDR2 is YNNKEL (reference sequence). The CDR3 sequence: CASSRGTAQGGGELFF. CDR3 sequence (DNA): TGTGCCAGCAGCCGAGGGACAGCCCAGGGTGGCGGGGAGCTGTTTTTT.

This clone was seen only once. J is TRBJ2-1 and V is TRBV27; TRBD2 might be the D (6 bases). The CDR3 has 13 residues. Germline loops: CDR1 MNHEY, CDR2 SMNVEV (reference sequence). The ends were cut back, 5 bases at V and 3 bases at J, with 8 bases in the middle. As DNA, the CDR3 is TGTGCCAGCAGTATAGCGGTCTACAATGAGCAGTTCTTC. Translation: CASSIAVYNEQFF.

The chain has TRBV9 and TRBJ1-1; 7 bases map to TRBD1. Germline-derived CDR1 and CDR2 are SGDLS and YYNGEE. Trimming at V came to 0 bases and at J to 4 bases, leaving 6 bases not matched to a gene. CDR3 size: 15 residues. The CDR3 is CASSVVEGAATEAFF. The CDR3 bases are TGTGCCAGCAGCGTAGTGGAGGGGGCGGCCACTGAAGCTTTCTTT.

This chain connects TRBV14 to TRBJ1-2, with 9 positions matching TRBD1. The CDR3 extends over 16 amino acids. Germline V gene lookup returns CDR1 SGHDN and CDR2 FVKESK. The J segment lost 4 bases and the V segment lost 0 bases, leaving 6 bases of the junction unmatched. The CDR3 DNA reads TGTGCCAGCAGCCAAGATCCCGGACAGGGGAGCTATGGCTACACCTTC. Translated, it gives CASSQDPGQGSYGYTF.

This rearrangement joins TRBV2 to TRBJ2-7; 7 bases are shared with TRBD1. The CDR3 extends over 15 amino acids. Germline V gene data show CDR1 as SNHLY and CDR2 as FYNNEI. With V trimmed by 7 bases and J by 1 base, 10 bases remained unmatched. CDR3 DNA sequence: TGTGCCAGCATGTTGGGGCGACAGGGTTCCTACGAGCAGTACTTC. Translated, it gives CASMLGRQGSYEQYF.

This clone was observed a single time. V gene TRBV3-1 (or the pseudogene TRBV3-2) combines with J gene TRBJ1-2, with D tentatively TRBD1 (5 bases). The germline CDR1 and CDR2 sequences are LGHDT and YNNKEL (reference sequence). The V end was cut by 0 bases, the J end by 5 bases, with 16 bases between. The length of the CDR3 is 16 residues. CDR3 region: CASSQDRTAGRYGYTF. The CDR3 coding sequence is TGTGCCAGCAGCCAAGATAGGACGGCAGGGCGATATGGCTACACCTTC.

The chain combines TRBV11-2 with TRBJ2-2; 14 nucleotides match TRBD2. The CDR3 extends over 18 amino acids. V was clipped by 2 bases and J by 5 bases; unmatched bases: 7. The germline CDR1 and CDR2 sequences are SGHAT and FQNNGV. CDR3 residues: CASSLRLAGGLETGELFF. The CDR3, as DNA: TGTGCCAGCAGCTTACGACTAGCGGGGGGGCTGGAAACCGGGGAGCTGTTTTTT.

This rearrangement joins TRBV3-1 (or the pseudogene TRBV3-2) to TRBJ1-2, with a tentative D call TRBD1 (5 bases). The CDR3 totals 14 residues. CDR1 is LGHDT, CDR2 YNNKEL, per germline (reference sequence). Trimming shortened V by 0 bases and J by 5 bases, and 10 bases separated the two germline ends. CDR3 in amino acids: CASSQDVGGYGYTF. The CDR3 DNA sequence: TGTGCCAGCAGCCAAGATGTCGGGGGATATGGCTACACCTTC.

The chain couples TRBV6-5 to TRBJ1-1; D remains unclear. CDR3 size: 14 residues. V gave up 4 bases and J gave up 1 base, with 10 bases separating them. Germline CDR1 is MNHEY and CDR2 is SVGAGI. In DNA, the CDR3 is TGTGCCAGCAGTTTGGGAGCGGCGAACACTGAAGCTTTCTTT. Translation: CASSLGAANTEAFF.

CDR3 protein: CASSVAGLGQPSPFSYNEQFF. CDR3 in DNA: TGTGCCAGCAGCGTAGCGGGGCTAGGACAGCCCTCCCCCTTTTCCTACAATGAGCAGTTCTTC. The chain joins TRBV9 to TRBJ2-1; maybe TRBD1 (6 bases). The germline V gene has CDR1 SGDLS and CDR2 YYNGEE. This CDR3 has 21 residues. V was pared by 0 bases and J by 1 base, with 26 bases between.

V usage is TRBV14 and J usage is TRBJ2-1; D remains ambiguous. Trimming removed 5 bases from V and 9 bases from J, with 17 bases in between. Germline values: CDR1 SGHDN, CDR2 FVKESK. CDR3 length: 14 amino acids. The CDR3 protein is CASSSLGDDGEQFF. CDR3 DNA: TGTGCCAGCAGCTCGCTGGGCGACGACGGTGAGCAGTTCTTC.

This clone was found a few times. V usage is TRBV7-2 and J usage is TRBJ1-1; possibly TRBD1 for D (6 bases). Germline V CDR1 and CDR2: SGHTA, FQGNSA. Trimming left V 1 base short and J 4 bases short, with 13 bases between. The CDR3 contains 15 residues. The CDR3 protein is CASSLGWGGGTEAFF. As DNA, the CDR3 is TGTGCCAGCAGCTTAGGGTGGGGAGGGGGCACTGAAGCTTTCTTT.

The chain recombines TRBV7-2 with TRBJ1-2; 7 nucleotides line up with TRBD1. Germline V gene sequence: CDR1 SGHTA, CDR2 FQGNSA. Germline trimming cut 1 base from V and 4 bases from J; bases unmatched to any gene: 6. This CDR3 region has 15 residues. The CDR3, as DNA: TGTGCCAGCAGCTTAGATACAGGGGCCATCTATGGCTACACCTTC. It yields the protein CASSLDTGAIYGYTF.

Notes on this clone: Its ends do not fully match the called genes, so a read error is possible. The chain employs TRBV7-7 and TRBJ2-7; TRBD1 is a possible D gene (5 bases). CDR1 is SSHAT, CDR2 FNYEAQ, per germline (reference sequence). The CDR3 has 16 residues. The CDR3 DNA follows: TGTGCTAGCAGCTTAACGGACACAACCATTACCTACGAGCAGTACTTC. It translates to CASSLTDTTITYEQYF. The full variable domain, in which reference TRBV7-7 and TRBJ2-7 provide the parts outside the CDR3, is GAGVSQSPRYKVTKRGQDVTLRCDPISSHATLYWYQQALGQGPEFLTYFNYEAQPDKSGLPSDRFSAERPEGSISTLTIQRTEQRDSAMYRCASSLTDTTITYEQYFGPGTRLTVT.

The chain links TRBV5-1 to TRBJ1-4, with D maybe TRBD1 (6 bases). This CDR3 comprises 15 residues. Germline CDR1 reads SGHRS; CDR2 reads YFSETQ. V was pared by 0 bases and J by 5 bases, with 11 bases between. The CDR3 sequence is CASSLEGGPNEKLFF. As DNA, the CDR3 is TGCGCCAGCAGCTTGGAAGGGGGTCCGAATGAAAAACTGTTTTTT.